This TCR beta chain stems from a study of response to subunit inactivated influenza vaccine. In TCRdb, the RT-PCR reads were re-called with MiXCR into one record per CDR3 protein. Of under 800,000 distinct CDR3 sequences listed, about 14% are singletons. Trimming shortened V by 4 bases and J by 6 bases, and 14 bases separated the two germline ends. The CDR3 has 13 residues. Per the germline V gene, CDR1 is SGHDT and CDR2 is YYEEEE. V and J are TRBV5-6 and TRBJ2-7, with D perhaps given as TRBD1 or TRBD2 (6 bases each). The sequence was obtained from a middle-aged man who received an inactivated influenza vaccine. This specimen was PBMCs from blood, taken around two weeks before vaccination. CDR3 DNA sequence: TGTGCCAGCAGCCGCAGGGGAGGTGGCGAGCAGTACTTC. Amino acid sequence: CASSRRGGGEQYF.